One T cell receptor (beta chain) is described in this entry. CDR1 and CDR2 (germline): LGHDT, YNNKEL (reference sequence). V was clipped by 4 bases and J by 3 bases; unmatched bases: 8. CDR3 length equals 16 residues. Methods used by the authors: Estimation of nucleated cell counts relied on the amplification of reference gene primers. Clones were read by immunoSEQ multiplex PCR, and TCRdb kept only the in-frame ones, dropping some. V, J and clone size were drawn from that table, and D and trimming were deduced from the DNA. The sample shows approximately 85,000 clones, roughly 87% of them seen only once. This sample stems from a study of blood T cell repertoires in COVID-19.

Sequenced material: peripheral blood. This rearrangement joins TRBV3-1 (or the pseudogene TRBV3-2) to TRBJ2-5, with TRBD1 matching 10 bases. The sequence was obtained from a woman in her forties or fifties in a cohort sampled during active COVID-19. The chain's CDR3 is CASSLTGTGDKETQYF. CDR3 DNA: TGTGCCAGCAGCCTGACCGGGACAGGGGACAAAGAGACCCAGTACTTC.